This T cell receptor (beta chain) was profiled in a study of shared clonotypes between healthy human individuals. Regarding the study as a whole: The sharing of about 5.3% of naive CD4 clonotypes was seen across several donors. Clonotypes which were not shared had lower generation probabilities than clonotypes that all four donors shared.

CD45RO-negative, CCR7-positively selected cells formed the naive CD8 fraction, excluding terminally differentiated effector memory CD45RA+ cells. Repertoires were generated with immunoSEQ multiplex PCR, while TCRdb's copy carries only in-frame clones and drops some. The sample holds under 2,000,000 clones, about 95% seen once. About this clone: The antigen is not known.

The source of this sequence is a man in his late teens or twenties in good health. The sample taken for sequencing was naive CD8+ T cells sorted from blood.

For the CDR3, the DNA is TGTGCCAGCAGCTTAGAGATCCTCTACGAGCAGTACTTC. Amino acids: CASSLEILYEQYF. J is TRBJ2-7 and V is TRBV11-2; D is unresolved. The CDR3 is 13 residues long. V was cut by 0 bases and J by 3 bases, with 6 bases left in between. Germline CDR1 SGHAT, CDR2 FQNNGV.